This TCR beta chain comes out of a study of CD8 T cells in Susac syndrome. Study details: Patients with Susac syndrome were therapy-naive, on corticosteroids, or on intravenous immunoglobulin alone at the time that blood was drawn. Study outcomes and limitations: There were around 15 Susac-specific public clones in total CD8+ repertoires and roughly 5 in CD8+ TEMRA repertoires.

The RNA input was roughly 0.45 to 1 ug, and it was reverse transcribed with random hexamers. The method of amplification for TCR beta CDR3 was immunoSEQ multiplex PCR, covering 54 Vbeta and 13 Jbeta. TCRdb independently ran MiXCR on the immunoSEQ multiplex PCR reads; one entry per CDR3 protein. The sample contains about 120,000 distinct CDR3 sequences, roughly 94% of which appear only once. With regard to this clonotype: Its cognate antigen is unknown.

Each Susac syndrome patient had definite or probable disease by recently defined criteria. The CDR3 length is 15 residues. J lost 4 bases, V lost 6 bases, and 7 bases had no gene match. This receptor was identified in a human donor with Susac syndrome. The source material was CD8+ T cells from PBMCs. The rearrangement uses TRBV12-3 or TRBV12-4 and TRBJ2-1; 9 bases agree with TRBD1. CDR3 nucleotide sequence: TGTGCCAGCAGCAATCCCGGGACAGGGTACAATGAGCAGTTCTTC. Translating it yields CASSNPGTGYNEQFF.